These 23 T cell receptor beta chains came from one sample sequenced in a study of control samples from healthy donors and cancer patients. This table comes from immunoSEQ multiplex PCR, and its TCRdb copy is limited to in-frame clones, with some not included. The table shows approximately 40,000 clones, with 65% to 85% occurring only once. Sample: PBMCs. The receptors derive from a woman aged 55-75 years with lung cancer.

The chain combines TRBV7-3 with TRBJ1-1; D may be TRBD1 (5 bases). The CDR3 sequence is 13 residues long. V lost 4 bases, J lost 1 base, and 7 bases lay in between. Germline lookup yields CDR1 SGHTA and CDR2 FQGTGA. CDR3 amino acids: CASSSQENTEAFF. The CDR3 DNA is TGTGCCAGCAGCTCACAGGAGAACACTGAAGCTTTCTTT.

The rearrangement uses TRBV5-4 and TRBJ1-1; maybe TRBD1 (6 bases). CDR1 is SGHNT and CDR2 is YYREEE in the germline V gene (reference sequence). Trimming cost V 4 bases and J 3 bases, with 16 bases left between them. CDR3 length equals 15 residues. CDR3 region: CASSRGGRTDTEAFF. CDR3 nucleotide sequence: TGTGCCAGCAGCCGAGGGGGACGGACAGACACTGAAGCTTTCTTT.

The chain combines TRBV27 with TRBJ2-7, with D unclear. The CDR3 covers 15 residues. Germline-derived CDR1 and CDR2 are MNHEY and SMNVEV (reference sequence). V was shortened by 6 bases and J by 0 bases, with 15 bases between the two germline ends. This CDR3 is CASRKNTIASYEQYF. In DNA form, the CDR3 reads TGTGCCAGCAGGAAAAACACAATCGCCTCCTACGAGCAGTACTTC.

This clone was picked up one time. The chain couples TRBV12-5 to TRBJ2-3, with D possibly TRBD2 on 5 matching bases. V lost 3 bases, J lost 7 bases, and 8 bases lay in between. Germline CDR1 and CDR2: LGHNT and FRNRAP. This CDR3 has 12 residues. CDR3 in amino acids: CASGFPGNTQYF. The CDR3, as DNA: TGTGCTAGTGGTTTCCCCGGGAATACGCAGTATTTT.

This chain connects TRBV18 to TRBJ2-4; D not resolved. There are 12 residues in the CDR3. Between the trimmed V and J ends, which lost 3 bases and 12 bases, there was a span of 12 bases. CDR1 KGHSH and CDR2 LQKENI come from the germline V gene. CDR3: CASSPRGTTQYF. Written as DNA, the CDR3 is TGTGCCAGCTCACCTAGAGGAACCACTCAGTACTTC.

The genes are TRBV6-2 or TRBV6-3 and TRBJ2-3; 12 bases match TRBD2. V shed 0 bases, J shed 4 bases, and the junction held 8 bases outside the gene matches. This CDR3 comprises 18 residues. Germline lookup yields CDR1 MNHEY and CDR2 SVGEGT. The CDR3 protein is CASSYSGGLAGGADTQYF. The CDR3 nucleotides are TGTGCCAGCAGTTACTCCGGTGGGCTAGCGGGAGGGGCAGATACGCAGTATTTT.

This clone came up once. The V and J genes are TRBV27 and TRBJ2-3, with D perhaps assigned TRBD1 or TRBD2 (7 bases each). The CDR3 has 14 amino acids. The germline V and J ends were trimmed by 7 bases and 1 base, with 12 bases remaining between them. The germline gives CDR1 MNHEY, CDR2 SMNVEV (reference sequence). The CDR3 protein is CASIAGGGTDTQYF. The CDR3 DNA follows: TGTGCCAGCATCGCAGGGGGGGGCACAGATACGCAGTATTTT.

The chain links TRBV9 to TRBJ2-7, with TRBD1 identical over 9 bases. Germline V gene sequence: CDR1 SGDLS, CDR2 YYNGEE. The V gene end was trimmed by 3 bases and the J gene end by 2 bases; junction bases not matched to a gene: 9. There are 16 residues in the CDR3. The CDR3 sequence: CASSARTGVGPYEQYF. The CDR3 nucleotides read TGTGCCAGCAGCGCCCGGACAGGGGTCGGTCCCTACGAGCAGTACTTC.

This rearrangement joins TRBV11-3 to TRBJ1-4; a possible D gene is TRBD1 (6 bases). Germline lookup yields CDR1 SGHNT and CDR2 YENEEA. V shed 5 bases and J shed 4 bases, with 8 bases lying between them. CDR3 length: 13 residues. The CDR3 is CASSRGLNEKLFF. The DNA of the CDR3 is TGTGCCAGCAGCCGGGGGCTTAATGAAAAACTGTTTTTT.

The CDR3 here is CASSPGVTSTQYF. For the CDR3, the DNA is TGTGCCAGCAGTCCCGGCGTGACAAGTACGCAGTATTTT. The chain recombines TRBV12-3 or TRBV12-4 with TRBJ2-3; D is ambiguous. The CDR3 is made up of 13 amino acids. V was trimmed by 5 bases and J by 8 bases, leaving 14 bases between them.

This rearrangement joins TRBV9 to TRBJ1-2; 11 bases are a match to TRBD1. The V segment lost 2 bases and the J segment 4 bases; nucleotides outside the gene matches: 7. CDR1 SGDLS and CDR2 YYNGEE come from the germline V gene. This CDR3 has 16 residues. The CDR3 region has the DNA TGTGCCAGCAGCGTCGAGGACAGGGGGCAGGGCTATGGCTACACCTTC. This encodes CASSVEDRGQGYGYTF.

The chain carries TRBV3-1 (or the pseudogene TRBV3-2) and TRBJ1-2; D not resolved. The germline V gene encodes CDR1 LGHDT and CDR2 YNNKEL (reference sequence). The CDR3 has 14 residues. V was shortened by 0 bases and J by 9 bases, with 14 bases between the two germline ends. Here the CDR3 DNA reads TGTGCCAGCAGCCAAGATATAGGCCATTGGAGCTACACCTTC. It is translated as CASSQDIGHWSYTF.

The V call is TRBV15, the J call TRBJ1-4; 8 bases are shared with TRBD1. The CDR3 has 14 residues. The trim removed 3 bases at V and 8 bases at J, leaving 5 bases unmatched. From germline, CDR1 is LNHNV and CDR2 YYDKDF (reference sequence). The CDR3 coding sequence is TGTGCCACCAGCAGGGACAGGGTAGGCGAAAAACTGTTTTTT. Its protein product is CATSRDRVGEKLFF.

This clone occurred a few times. The V and J genes are TRBV5-1 and TRBJ1-4; D not certain. Germline CDR1 is SGHRS and CDR2 is YFSETQ. CDR3 length: 13 residues. The germline V and J ends were trimmed by 3 bases and 7 bases, with 10 bases remaining between them. The CDR3 here is CASSSDGPEKLFF. The CDR3 DNA sequence: TGCGCCAGCAGCTCGGACGGACCTGAAAAACTGTTTTTT.

The gene calls are TRBV27 and TRBJ1-1; D not resolved. Trimming left V 3 bases short and J 4 bases short, with 9 bases between. The germline CDR1 and CDR2 sequences are MNHEY and SMNVEV (reference sequence). This CDR3 has 13 residues. CDR3 DNA sequence: TGTGCCAGCAGTTTGGTCGGACCCACTGAAGCTTTCTTT. Translating it yields CASSLVGPTEAFF.

J is TRBJ1-5 and V is TRBV10-1; tentative D call: TRBD1 (5 bases). Per the germline V gene, CDR1 is WNHNN and CDR2 is SYGVQD (reference sequence). The CDR3 contains 12 residues. Trimming took 10 bases from V and 4 from J, leaving 11 bases between them. The CDR3 DNA reads as TGCGCCACCTCGGAGGGGAATCAGCCCCAGCATTTT. Translated: CATSEGNQPQHF.

This clone was picked up one time. DNA of the CDR3: TGTGCCAGCAGTGAAGCTGGAAATAATGAAAAACTGTTTTTT. It specifies CASSEAGNNEKLFF. This sequence joins TRBV2 and TRBJ1-4, with D unclear. In germline, CDR1 is SNHLY, CDR2 FYNNEI. This CDR3 spans 14 amino acids. Trimming removed 0 bases from V and 4 bases from J, with 6 bases in between.

The CDR3 reads CASSTSGNTIYF. CDR3 coding DNA: TGTGCCAGTAGTACCTCTGGAAACACCATATATTTT. The chain is built from TRBV19 and TRBJ1-3; D unclear. Germline V gene data show CDR1 as LNHDA and CDR2 as SQIVND (reference sequence). The CDR3 is made up of 12 amino acids. Trimming took off 4 bases at V and 0 bases at J, with 1 base between the two ends.

J is TRBJ2-3 and V is TRBV6-2 or TRBV6-3; TRBD2 agrees at 8 bases. Trimming at V came to 6 bases and at J to 6 bases, leaving 14 bases not matched to a gene. The V gene's germline CDR1 is MNHEY and CDR2 SVGEGT. The CDR3 contains 16 residues. This CDR3 reads CASSLGVAGSRDTQYF. CDR3 sequence (DNA): TGTGCCAGCAGCCTCGGAGTAGCGGGGTCCCGCGATACGCAGTATTTT.

This clone occurred a few times. V is TRBV28 and J is TRBJ2-5; D unresolved. With 3 bases removed from V and 2 bases from J, the gap between germline ends came to 7 bases. The CDR3 is made up of 13 amino acids. Germline V gene sequence: CDR1 MDHEN, CDR2 SYDVKM. CDR3 DNA sequence: TGTGCCAGCAGTTTTAGCCGTCAAGAGACCCAGTACTTC. It is translated as CASSFSRQETQYF.

For the CDR3, the DNA is TGTGCCAGCAGCTGGAGGGAAGAGACCCAGTACTTC. Its protein is CASSWREETQYF. The chain links TRBV11-2 to TRBJ2-5; perhaps TRBD2 as D (6 bases). This CDR3 has 12 amino acids. In germline, CDR1 is SGHAT, CDR2 FQNNGV. With 4 bases removed from V and 3 bases from J, the gap between germline ends came to 6 bases. Full variable domain (rest looked up from reference TRBV11-2 and TRBJ2-5): EAGVAQSPRYKIIEKRQSVAFWCNPISGHATLYWYQQILGQGPKLLIQFQNNGVVDDSQLPKDRFSAERLKGVDSTLKIQPAKLEDSAVYLCASSWREETQYFGPGTRLLVL.

The chain has TRBV7-2 and TRBJ1-2; TRBD1 matches at 7 bases. This CDR3 spans 16 amino acids. CDR1 and CDR2 (germline): SGHTA, FQGNSA. Germline trimming cut 4 bases from V and 6 bases from J; bases unmatched to any gene: 14. In DNA, the CDR3 is TGTGCCAGCAGCTCACCCCCAAAGACAGGGTGGGATGGCTACACCTTC. Translation gives CASSSPPKTGWDGYTF.

The gene calls are TRBV5-4 and TRBJ1-6; TRBD1 might be the D (5 bases). Trimming took off 0 bases at V and 10 bases at J, with 11 bases between the two ends. Germline CDR1 and CDR2: SGHNT and YYREEE (reference sequence). The CDR3 spans 14 residues. The CDR3, as DNA: TGTGCCAGCAGCTTGGATCAGGGTGGCTCACCCCTCCACTTT. Translating gives CASSLDQGGSPLHF.